The next 20 T cell receptor beta chains were all read from a single sample in a study of OX40 agonist ivuxolimab in advanced cancers. Profiled with immunoSEQ multiplex PCR; TCRdb holds only in-frame clones, not every one. Counted here are under 40,000 clones, 65% to 75% occurring once; the ten biggest clones make up roughly a fifth. Source: CD4+ or CD8+ T cells sorted from blood, taken in a trial of the OX40 agonist ivuxolimab. These TCRs come from an adult with an advanced solid tumor such as melanoma, head and neck, liver or kidney cancer.

The genes are TRBV7-5 and TRBJ1-6. TRBV7-5 is described as a pseudogene. This CDR3 contains 13 residues. In DNA, the CDR3 is TGTGCCAGAAGCCTAGACACGACCGGACCCCTCCACTTT. Its translation is CARSLDTTGPLHF.

This chain joins TRBV5-8 and TRBJ2-5, with TRBD2 matching over 10 bases. After removal of 1 base from V and 4 bases from J, the junction contained 4 bases not matched to a gene. The CDR3 runs to 15 residues. The V gene's germline CDR1 is SGHTS and CDR2 YDEGEE. The CDR3 protein is CASSLKRGGRETQYF. For the CDR3, the DNA is TGTGCCAGCAGCTTGAAGCGGGGGGGCCGAGAGACCCAGTACTTC.

This chain joins TRBV19 and TRBJ1-1; unclear D gene. Germline-derived CDR1 and CDR2 are LNHDA and SQIVND (reference sequence). There are 16 residues in the CDR3. Trimming pared 5 bases from V and 0 bases from J, leaving 16 bases between. The CDR3 spells CASSYLQGELNTEAFF. The CDR3 nucleotides read TGTGCCAGTAGTTATCTACAAGGAGAACTGAACACTGAAGCTTTCTTT.

The J gene is TRBJ1-2, the V gene TRBV27; 10 nucleotides line up with TRBD1. V shed 6 bases and J 7 bases; nucleotides not matched to a gene: 5. Germline V gene data show CDR1 as MNHEY and CDR2 as SMNVEV (reference sequence). The length of the CDR3 is 13 residues. CDR3 DNA sequence: TGTGCCAGCAGAGCCGGGACAGGGGTTGGCTACACCTTC. This encodes CASRAGTGVGYTF.

This clone appeared a single time. The chain has TRBV28 and TRBJ1-2; D not certain. The V and J ends lost 2 bases and 1 base respectively, with 8 bases between them. The CDR3 totals 14 residues. Germline values: CDR1 MDHEN, CDR2 SYDVKM. CDR3 residues: CASSLTINNYGYTF. For the CDR3, the DNA is TGTGCCAGCAGTTTAACAATCAATAACTATGGCTACACCTTC.

This clone is a singleton in its sample. This chain uses TRBV25-1 with TRBJ2-2; D remains unclear. The CDR3 spans 15 residues. The V and J ends lost 2 bases and 4 bases respectively, with 11 bases between them. The germline V gene encodes CDR1 MGHDK and CDR2 SYGVNS. CDR3 coding DNA: TGTGCCAGCAGTGAAGCTGCGAGTTTCACCGGGGAGCTGTTTTTT. Residues: CASSEAASFTGELFF.

This clone was counted only a few times. The chain recombines TRBV30 with TRBJ2-3; D tentatively reads TRBD1 or TRBD2 (5 bases each). CDR3 length equals 12 residues. Trimming pared 3 bases from V and 7 bases from J, leaving 11 bases between. The germline CDR1 and CDR2 sequences are GTSNPN and SVGIG (reference sequence). In DNA form, the CDR3 reads TGTGCCTGGAGACGGGACCTCTATACGCAGTATTTT. It translates to CAWRRDLYTQYF.

The V and J genes are TRBV6-5 and TRBJ1-1, with D perhaps TRBD1 (6 bases). The CDR3 loop spans 14 amino acids. V lost 0 bases and J 7 bases, leaving 12 bases between the germline ends. In germline, CDR1 is MNHEY, CDR2 SVGAGI. CDR3 DNA sequence: TGTGCCAGCAGTTACTCGAAAAGGGGGAGTGAAGCTTTCTTT. It specifies CASSYSKRGSEAFF.

CDR3 nucleotides: TGTGCCAGCAGTATACGTACGACAGGACGTTACACTGAAGCTTTCTTT. Its protein is CASSIRTTGRYTEAFF. The chain is built from TRBV27 and TRBJ1-1, with a weak D call TRBD1 (6 bases). Between the trimmed V and J ends, which lost 5 bases and 3 bases, there was a span of 19 bases. In germline, CDR1 is MNHEY, CDR2 SMNVEV (reference sequence). This CDR3 is 16 amino acids long.

The rearrangement links TRBV10-3 to TRBJ2-5; 7 nucleotides line up with TRBD2. This CDR3 spans 16 amino acids. The V segment lost 0 bases and the J segment 1 base; nucleotides outside the gene matches: 5. Germline values: CDR1 ENHRY, CDR2 SYGVKD. The CDR3 DNA reads TGTGCCATCAGTGAGTCGAGAGCGGGGCTCCAAGAGACCCAGTACTTC. Its translation: CAISESRAGLQETQYF.

This sequence joins TRBV5-1 and TRBJ1-6; unclear D gene. CDR3 length equals 15 residues. Trimming cost V 4 bases and J 7 bases, with 15 bases left between them. Germline CDR1 reads SGHRS; CDR2 reads YFSETQ. In nucleotides, the CDR3 is TGCGCCAGCAGCCCAGGTCCTTCGGGGAATTCACCCCTCCACTTT. Translation gives CASSPGPSGNSPLHF.

The chain links TRBV5-6 to TRBJ1-2; no firm D call. Trimming took 0 bases from V and 4 from J, leaving 4 bases between them. CDR3 length: 12 residues. Germline lookup yields CDR1 SGHDT and CDR2 YYEEEE. CDR3 nucleotides: TGTGCCAGCAGCTTGGATGCCTATGGCTACACCTTC. Its protein is CASSLDAYGYTF.

V is TRBV29-1 and J is TRBJ2-1, with a possible D match to TRBD2 (6 bases). The V end was cut by 4 bases, the J end by 4 bases, with 11 bases between. Germline V CDR1 and CDR2: SQVTM, ANQGSEA. This CDR3 has 13 residues. This CDR3 reads CSVVTGVYNEQFF. The CDR3 bases are TGCAGCGTTGTTACGGGGGTTTACAATGAGCAGTTCTTC.

This clone appeared once. V and J are TRBV6-1 and TRBJ2-1, with 12 bases identical to TRBD1. Germline CDR1 reads MNHNS; CDR2 reads SASEGT. V dropped 4 bases and J dropped 9; count of bases not matched to a gene: 4. The length of the CDR3 is 14 residues. This CDR3 is CASSGGQGAAEQFF. The CDR3 DNA sequence: TGTGCCAGCAGTGGGGGACAGGGGGCGGCTGAGCAGTTCTTC.

The chain links TRBV10-3 to TRBJ2-2; 10 nucleotides line up with TRBD1. Germline CDR1 ENHRY, CDR2 SYGVKD. V trimming: 3 bases; J trimming: 6 bases; junction bases outside the gene matches: 10. This CDR3 region has 17 residues. The CDR3 reads CAISDSIRDRGPGELFF. The CDR3, as DNA: TGTGCCATCAGTGACTCTATTAGGGACAGGGGTCCCGGGGAGCTGTTTTTT.

V usage is TRBV5-1 and J usage is TRBJ2-5; the D is unclear. Trimming stripped 2 bases from V and 5 bases from J, with 10 bases between. Germline V gene data show CDR1 as SGHRS and CDR2 as YFSETQ. The CDR3 runs 13 residues. This CDR3 is CASSFSGEETQYF. For the CDR3, the DNA is TGCGCCAGCAGCTTTTCGGGCGAGGAGACCCAGTACTTC.

The rearrangement links TRBV9 to TRBJ2-3, with D possibly being TRBD2 (7 bases). Per germline, CDR1 SGDLS and CDR2 YYNGEE. The CDR3 has 16 residues. Trimming shortened V by 7 bases and J by 2 bases, and 20 bases separated the two germline ends. For the CDR3, the DNA is TGTGCCAGCGCAAGAGTGGGGGGGGGCCACACAGATACGCAGTATTTT. Encoded protein: CASARVGGGHTDTQYF.

V and J are TRBV19 and TRBJ2-5; D might be TRBD2 (7 bases). Deletions cut 4 bases from V and 4 bases from J, with 16 bases between. CDR3 length: 15 residues. The germline V gene has CDR1 LNHDA and CDR2 SQIVND (reference sequence). CDR3: CASSTAGGHPETQYF. CDR3 nucleotide sequence: TGTGCCAGTAGTACCGCCGGGGGGCACCCAGAGACCCAGTACTTC.

The chain links TRBV27 to TRBJ2-4; TRBD2 agrees at 9 bases. CDR1 is MNHEY, CDR2 SMNVEV, per germline (reference sequence). The CDR3 is 17 residues long. V lost 5 bases and J lost 4; bases outside the gene matches: 12. CDR3 protein: CASSPLLAGARKNIQYF. CDR3 in DNA: TGTGCCAGCAGTCCCCTATTAGCGGGGGCCCGAAAAAACATTCAGTACTTC.

The chain employs TRBV9 and TRBJ1-2, with TRBD1 as a possible D gene (6 bases). Germline CDR1 SGDLS, CDR2 YYNGEE. Deletions cut 4 bases from V and 8 bases from J, with 12 bases between. The CDR3 is made up of 12 amino acids. The CDR3 loop is CASSPERGGYTF. The CDR3 DNA reads TGTGCCAGCAGCCCAGAGAGGGGGGGCTACACCTTC.